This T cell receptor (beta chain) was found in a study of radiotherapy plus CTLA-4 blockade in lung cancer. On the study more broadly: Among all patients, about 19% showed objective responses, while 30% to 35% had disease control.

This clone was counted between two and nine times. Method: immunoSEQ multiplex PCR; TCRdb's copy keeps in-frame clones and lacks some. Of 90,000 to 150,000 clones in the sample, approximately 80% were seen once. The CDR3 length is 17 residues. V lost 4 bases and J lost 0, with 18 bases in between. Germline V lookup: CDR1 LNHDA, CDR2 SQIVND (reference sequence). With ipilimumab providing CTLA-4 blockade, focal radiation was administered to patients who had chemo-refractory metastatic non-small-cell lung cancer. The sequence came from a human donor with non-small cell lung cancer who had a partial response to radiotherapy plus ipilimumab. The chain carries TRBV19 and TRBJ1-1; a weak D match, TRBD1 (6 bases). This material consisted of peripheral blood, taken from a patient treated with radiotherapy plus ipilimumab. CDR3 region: CASSKRGLRGMNTEAFF. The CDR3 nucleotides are TGTGCCAGTAGTAAGAGGGGCTTGAGGGGGATGAACACTGAAGCTTTCTTT.